This T cell receptor (beta chain) was obtained from a study of T cell responses to AZD1222 COVID-19 vaccine. Study at large: Pooled in the analysis were second doses at about 4 or about 12 weeks. Study-wide findings and caveats: Possibly, clonal diversity was underestimated; donors were largely white British and included more females. The peak T cell response came first, and repertoires were sampled only after it.

Some clones are missing from TCRdb's copy, which holds only in-frame ones; the method was immunoSEQ multiplex PCR. The repertoire holds more than 95,000 clones, approximately 88% seen once, with 4.5% to 6% in the top ten. A remark on this clone: The antigen is not known.

CDR3 size: 15 residues. Germline assignment: CDR1 MNHEY and CDR2 SMNVEV (reference sequence). Trimming shortened V by 4 bases and J by 5 bases, and 15 bases separated the two germline ends. This chain joins TRBV27 and TRBJ1-5; weak D call: TRBD1 (5 bases). The receptor's source is an adult in good health. Sequenced material: peripheral blood, taken on day 0 of AZD1222 vaccination. The CDR3 nucleotides read TGTGCCAGCAGTTCCTATCAGGGATTCTATCAGCCCCAGCATTTT. This encodes CASSSYQGFYQPQHF.